A selection of T cell receptor beta chains follows, all from one sample in a study of cytomegalovirus exposure and HLA in healthy donors. TCRdb's copy holds only in-frame clones and misses some; the assay was immunoSEQ multiplex PCR. In the table there are approximately 150,000 clones, approximately 81% of which are singletons. The sample taken for sequencing was PBMCs. These receptors were taken from a woman between 35 and 50 years old in good health and CMV-seropositive. CDR3s include the opening cysteine and the closing phenylalanine or tryptophan. A D gene is named only where the DNA matches it firmly. Some rows mark clone size as missing; the rest say once, few, many or name a class of expanded clone.

j_call,clone_size,d_call,v_call,cdr3_aa,cdr3_nt
TRBJ2-7,-,-,TRBV28,CASTEGYEQYF,TGTGCCAGCACCGAGGGTTACGAGCAGTACTTC
TRBJ1-5,-,TRBD1,TRBV5-8,CASSLGQGAQPQHF,TGTGCCAGCAGCTTGGGGCAGGGGGCCCAGCCCCAGCATTTT
TRBJ1-2,-,-,TRBV10-2,CASSERSLEGYTF,TGCGCCAGCAGTGAGAGAAGCCTGGAGGGCTACACCTTC
TRBJ2-1,-,TRBD2,TRBV5-1,CASIQTGTRGEEQFF,TGCGCCAGCATACAAACCGGGACTAGGGGAGAAGAGCAGTTCTTC
TRBJ2-5,-,TRBD2,TRBV5-1,CASGRALEETQYF,TGCGCCAGCGGGAGGGCCTTAGAAGAGACCCAGTACTTC
TRBJ2-5,-,-,TRBV7-2,CASRPSRGGYETQYF,TGTGCCAGCAGACCCAGTAGAGGGGGTTACGAGACCCAGTACTTC
TRBJ2-7,few,TRBD2,TRBV5-1,CASSLVGLAMNEQYF,TGCGCCAGCAGCTTGGTCGGACTAGCGATGAACGAGCAGTACTTC
TRBJ2-3,-,TRBD2,TRBV6-4,CASSPTGGLGTDTQYF,TGTGCCAGCAGTCCCACGGGGGGGCTCGGGACAGATACGCAGTATTTT
TRBJ2-1,-,TRBD2,TRBV27,CASRGEGFSSYNEQFF,TGTGCCAGCAGGGGGGAGGGCTTTAGCTCCTACAATGAGCAGTTCTTC
TRBJ2-1,once,TRBD1,TRBV18,CASSPGTGHNEQFF,TGTGCCAGCTCACCAGGGACAGGCCACAATGAGCAGTTCTTC
TRBJ2-1,-,TRBD2,TRBV7-2,CASSSTSGGNNEQFF,TGTGCCAGCAGTTCCACTAGCGGGGGGAACAATGAGCAGTTCTTC
TRBJ1-2,-,TRBD1,TRBV5-4,CASSLQQRTGNYDYTF,TGTGCCAGCAGCTTGCAACAGAGGACAGGGAACTATGACTACACCTTC
TRBJ2-5,once,TRBD2,TRBV29-1,CSVPTSSQETQYF,TGCAGCGTCCCGACTAGCTCCCAAGAGACCCAGTACTTC
TRBJ2-1,-,-,TRBV20-1,CSVFLVREQFF,TGCAGTGTTTTCTTAGTCCGGGAGCAGTTCTTC
TRBJ1-3,-,-,TRBV21-1,CASSKQATRSGNTIYF,TGTGCCAGCAGCAAACAGGCAACCCGCTCTGGAAACACCATATATTTT
TRBJ1-6,-,-,TRBV6-5,CASTMGLYNSPLHF,TGTGCCAGCACCATGGGACTGTATAATTCACCCCTCCACTTT
TRBJ1-2,-,-,TRBV15,CATSRGRGENYGYTF,TGTGCCACCAGCAGAGGGCGGGGGGAAAACTATGGCTACACCTTC
TRBJ1-1,-,TRBD1,TRBV28,CASSLGTGVNTEAFF,TGTGCCAGCAGTTTGGGGACAGGGGTGAACACTGAAGCTTTCTTT
TRBJ2-5,-,-,TRBV14,CASSRGLRETQYF,TGTGCCAGCAGCAGGGGCTTACGGGAGACCCAGTACTTC
TRBJ1-1,once,-,TRBV19,CASTRGGSTEAFF,TGTGCCAGCACCCGGGGGGGAAGCACTGAAGCTTTCTTT
TRBJ2-5,-,-,TRBV11-2,CASSLGLSGQETQYF,TGTGCCAGCAGCCTGGGACTCAGTGGCCAAGAGACCCAGTACTTC
TRBJ1-5,-,TRBD1,TRBV28,CAGSLGQGAQPQHF,TGTGCCGGCAGTTTGGGACAGGGGGCACAGCCCCAGCATTTT
TRBJ2-1,-,-,TRBV14,CASSQGKTGGRTSGQYNEQFF,TGTGCCAGCAGCCAAGGAAAGACAGGGGGTAGGACTAGCGGACAATACAATGAGCAGTTCTTC
TRBJ2-1,-,TRBD2,TRBV11-2,CASSLGLAGPSSYNEQFF,TGTGCCAGCAGCTTGGGGCTAGCGGGTCCCAGCTCCTACAATGAGCAGTTCTTC
TRBJ2-3,-,TRBD2,TRBV9,CASSDHTSGRQADTQYF,TGTGCCAGCAGCGACCATACTAGCGGGAGGCAGGCAGATACGCAGTATTTT
TRBJ1-5,-,TRBD1,TRBV6-1,CASSETGGNQPQHF,TGTGCCAGCAGTGAGACAGGGGGCAATCAGCCCCAGCATTTT
TRBJ1-3,-,-,TRBV5-5,CASSLDAGAGNTIYF,TGTGCCAGCAGCTTGGACGCAGGTGCTGGAAACACCATATATTTT
TRBJ1-1,few,-,TRBV6-6,CASSAQNTEAFF,TGTGCCAGCAGTGCACAAAACACTGAAGCTTTCTTT
TRBJ1-1,-,-,TRBV11-2,CASSSNVRVNAEAFF,TGTGCCAGCAGCTCAAATGTCCGGGTGAACGCTGAAGCTTTCTTT
TRBJ2-3,-,TRBD2,TRBV11-2,CASSFWATALAGFTDTQYF,TGTGCCAGCTCCTTTTGGGCAACGGCACTAGCGGGATTCACAGATACGCAGTATTTT
TRBJ2-5,once,-,TRBV7-2,CASSSQGETQYF,TGTGCCAGCAGCTCTCAGGGGGAGACCCAGTACTTC
TRBJ1-4,-,-,TRBV4-3,CASSQEGEGKLFF,TGCGCCAGCAGCCAAGAGGGGGAGGGAAAACTGTTTTTT
TRBJ1-2,few,-,TRBV6-1,CASSEAPIRGYTF,TGTGCCAGCAGTGAAGCGCCAATTAGAGGCTACACCTTC
TRBJ1-6,-,-,TRBV6-5,CASKASGYNSPLHF,TGTGCCAGCAAGGCCTCGGGCTATAATTCACCCCTCCACTTT
TRBJ1-6,-,-,TRBV2,CASSRDTDNSPLHF,TGTGCCAGCAGCAGGGACACTGATAATTCACCCCTCCACTTT
TRBJ1-1,-,-,TRBV6-1,CASGAVWSAEAFF,TGTGCCAGCGGGGCGGTGTGGAGCGCTGAAGCTTTCTTT
TRBJ1-4,-,-,TRBV29-1,CSVDTSGRAEKLFF,TGCAGCGTGGACACGAGTGGGCGCGCTGAAAAACTGTTTTTT
TRBJ1-1,few,-,TRBV28,CASSFPGYLSEAFF,TGTGCCAGCAGTTTCCCGGGATACCTTTCTGAAGCTTTCTTT
TRBJ1-2,-,-,TRBV5-1,CASSLEVTGAWGYTF,TGCGCCAGCAGCTTGGAGGTGACAGGCGCGTGGGGCTACACCTTC
TRBJ2-1,-,TRBD2,TRBV5-1,CASSLGGTSGVDEQFF,TGCGCCAGCAGCTTGGGCGGGACTAGCGGGGTAGACGAGCAGTTCTTC
TRBJ2-3,-,-,TRBV5-4,CASSLMRGGLDTQYF,TGTGCCAGCAGCTTGATGCGGGGAGGTTTAGATACGCAGTATTTT
TRBJ1-4,-,TRBD1,TRBV18,CASSPSPGTANEKLFF,TGTGCCAGCTCACCAAGTCCCGGGACAGCTAATGAAAAACTGTTTTTT
TRBJ2-5,-,TRBD1,TRBV7-9,CASSPGQGIQETQYF,TGTGCCAGCAGCCCTGGACAGGGAATCCAAGAGACCCAGTACTTC
TRBJ1-2,-,-,TRBV7-8,CASSQDRNYGYTF,TGTGCCAGCAGCCAGGACAGAAACTATGGCTACACCTTC
TRBJ2-3,-,TRBD1,TRBV6-1,CASSRQGAGTDTQYF,TGTGCCAGCAGTCGACAGGGGGCGGGCACAGATACGCAGTATTTT
TRBJ1-1,-,TRBD1,TRBV7-2,CASSSWDSLNTEAFF,TGTGCCAGCAGCTCTTGGGACAGCTTGAACACTGAAGCTTTCTTT
TRBJ1-5,-,-,TRBV6-1,CASSEMWGGREPQHF,TGTGCCAGCAGTGAGATGTGGGGGGGTCGGGAGCCCCAGCATTTT
TRBJ1-5,few,-,TRBV7-9,CASSDSTVSNQPQHF,TGTGCCAGCAGCGACTCGACAGTCAGCAATCAGCCCCAGCATTTT
TRBJ2-2,-,TRBD1,TRBV7-2,CASTNRGLGTGELFF,TGTGCCAGCACCAACAGGGGGCTGGGAACCGGGGAGCTGTTTTTT
TRBJ1-1,-,-,TRBV7-8,CASTLGGGDTEAFF,TGTGCCAGCACTCTGGGGGGAGGGGACACTGAAGCTTTCTTT
TRBJ1-1,-,-,TRBV6-1,CASSEQANTEAFF,TGTGCCAGCAGTGAACAGGCGAACACTGAAGCTTTCTTT
TRBJ2-7,-,-,TRBV28,CACQVGSGEQYF,TGTGCCTGTCAGGTGGGGAGTGGCGAGCAGTACTTC
TRBJ2-2,-,-,TRBV25-1,CASSPDRLTGELFF,TGTGCCAGCTCCCCCGACAGGCTCACCGGGGAGCTGTTTTTT
TRBJ2-7,-,TRBD2,TRBV4-1,CASSQVASGGPRSSYEQYF,TGCGCCAGCAGCCAAGTTGCTAGCGGGGGGCCAAGGAGCTCCTACGAGCAGTACTTC
TRBJ1-3,-,-,TRBV5-1,CASSPISRGTGNTIYF,TGCGCCAGCAGCCCCATTAGCAGGGGAACTGGAAACACCATATATTTT
TRBJ1-1,once,-,TRBV30,CAWSSVTVQENTEAFF,TGTGCCTGGAGTAGTGTGACAGTACAAGAGAACACTGAAGCTTTCTTT
TRBJ2-2,-,-,TRBV6-5,CASSQRQITGELFF,TGTGCCAGCAGTCAAAGACAGATCACCGGGGAGCTGTTTTTT
TRBJ1-5,once,-,TRBV30,CAWSSGALNQPQHF,TGTGCCTGGAGTTCTGGGGCGTTAAATCAGCCCCAGCATTTT
TRBJ2-7,-,-,TRBV7-9,CASSLGPREQYF,TGTGCCAGCAGCTTAGGACCTAGGGAGCAGTACTTC
TRBJ1-2,-,-,TRBV6-6,CASRSRGRGSNYGYTF,TGTGCCAGCAGGTCCAGGGGAAGGGGCTCTAACTATGGCTACACCTTC